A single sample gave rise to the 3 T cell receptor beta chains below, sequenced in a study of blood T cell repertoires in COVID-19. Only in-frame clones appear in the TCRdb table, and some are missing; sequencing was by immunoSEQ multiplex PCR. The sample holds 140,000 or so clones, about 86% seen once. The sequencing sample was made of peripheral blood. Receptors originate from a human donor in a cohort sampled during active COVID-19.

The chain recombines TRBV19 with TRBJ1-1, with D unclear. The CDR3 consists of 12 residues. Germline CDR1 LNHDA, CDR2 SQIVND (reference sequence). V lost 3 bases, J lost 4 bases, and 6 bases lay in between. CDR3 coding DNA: TGTGCCAGTAGTATCGGACTCACTGAAGCTTTCTTT. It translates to CASSIGLTEAFF. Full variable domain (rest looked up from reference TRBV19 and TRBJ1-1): DGGITQSPKYLFRKEGQNVTLSCEQNLNHDAMYWYRQDPGQGLRLIYYSQIVNDFQKGDIAEGYSVSREKKESFPLTVTSAQKNPTAFYLCASSIGLTEAFFGQGTRLTVV.

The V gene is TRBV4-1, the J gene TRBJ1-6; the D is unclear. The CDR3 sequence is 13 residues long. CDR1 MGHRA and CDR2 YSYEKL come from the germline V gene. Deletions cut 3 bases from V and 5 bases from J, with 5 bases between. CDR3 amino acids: CASSQSNNSPLHF. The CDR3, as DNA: TGCGCCAGCAGCCAGTCAAATAATTCACCCCTCCACTTT.

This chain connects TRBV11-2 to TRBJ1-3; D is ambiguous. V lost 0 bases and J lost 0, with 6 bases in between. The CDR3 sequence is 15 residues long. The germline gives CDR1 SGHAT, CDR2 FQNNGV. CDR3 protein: CASSLDSGSGNTIYF. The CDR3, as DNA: TGTGCCAGCAGCTTAGATTCCGGCTCTGGAAACACCATATATTTT.